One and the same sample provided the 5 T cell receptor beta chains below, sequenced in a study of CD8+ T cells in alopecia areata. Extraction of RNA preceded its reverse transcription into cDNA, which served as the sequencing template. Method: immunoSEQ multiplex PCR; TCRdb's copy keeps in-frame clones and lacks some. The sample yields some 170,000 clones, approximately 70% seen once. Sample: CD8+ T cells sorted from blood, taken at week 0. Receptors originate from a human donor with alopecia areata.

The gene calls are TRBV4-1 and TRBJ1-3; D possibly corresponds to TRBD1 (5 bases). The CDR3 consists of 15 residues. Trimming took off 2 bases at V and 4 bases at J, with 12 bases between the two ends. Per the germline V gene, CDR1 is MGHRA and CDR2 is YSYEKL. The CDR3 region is CASSQYGGSGNTIYF. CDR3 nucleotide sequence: TGCGCCAGCAGCCAATACGGGGGTTCGGGAAACACCATATATTTT.

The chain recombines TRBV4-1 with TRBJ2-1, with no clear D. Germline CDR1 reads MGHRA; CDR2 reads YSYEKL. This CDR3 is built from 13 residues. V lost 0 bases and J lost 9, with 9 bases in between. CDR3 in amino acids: CASSQDFYAEQFF. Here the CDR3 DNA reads TGCGCCAGCAGCCAAGATTTTTACGCTGAGCAGTTCTTC.

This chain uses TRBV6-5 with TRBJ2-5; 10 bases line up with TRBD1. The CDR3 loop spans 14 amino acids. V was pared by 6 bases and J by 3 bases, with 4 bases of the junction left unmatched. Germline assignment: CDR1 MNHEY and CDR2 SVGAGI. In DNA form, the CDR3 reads TGTGCCAGCAGAACCGGGACAGGGGAAGAGACCCAGTACTTC. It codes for CASRTGTGEETQYF.

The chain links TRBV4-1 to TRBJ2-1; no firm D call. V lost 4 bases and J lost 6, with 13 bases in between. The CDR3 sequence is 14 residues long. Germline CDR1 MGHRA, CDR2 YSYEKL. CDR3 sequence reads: CASSLDRGGNEQFF. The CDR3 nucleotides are TGCGCCAGCAGCCTAGACCGTGGCGGCAATGAGCAGTTCTTC.

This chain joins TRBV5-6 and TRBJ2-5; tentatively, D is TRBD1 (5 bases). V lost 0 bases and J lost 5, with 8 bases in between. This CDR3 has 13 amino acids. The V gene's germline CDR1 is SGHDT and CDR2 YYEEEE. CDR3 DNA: TGTGCCAGCAGCTTGGGCAGGGCGGAGACCCAGTACTTC. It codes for CASSLGRAETQYF.